These 6 T cell receptor beta chains were all obtained from the same sample, sequenced in a study of CD8+ T cells in alopecia areata. RNA was isolated and reverse transcribed to cDNA, the sequencing template. Some clones are missing from TCRdb's copy, which holds only in-frame ones; the method was immunoSEQ multiplex PCR. The sample contains about 200,000 clones, under 40% of which appear only once. The treatment was: oral pan-JAK inhibitor, 5-10 mg twice daily. The sample here was CD4+ T cells sorted from blood, taken between weeks 30 and 35, from a patient treated with tofacitinib. These receptors came from a human donor with alopecia areata.

This clone occurred a few times. The rearrangement uses TRBV6-5 and TRBJ2-7; 8 bases are shared with TRBD1. CDR1 is MNHEY, CDR2 SVGAGI, per germline. The trim removed 2 bases at V and 2 bases at J, leaving 5 bases unmatched. The CDR3 has 15 amino acids. The DNA of the CDR3 is TGTGCCAGCAGTTACGCGACAGGGGCGGCCTACGAGCAGTACTTC. Its translation is CASSYATGAAYEQYF.

This clone came up a few times. The chain is built from TRBV6-5 and TRBJ2-5, with 11 bases lining up with TRBD2. This CDR3 comprises 15 residues. Trimming took 8 bases from V and 1 from J; bases not matched to a gene: 6. Germline V gives CDR1 MNHEY, CDR2 SVGAGI. As DNA, the CDR3 is TGTGCCAGCCGACTAGCGGGAACGGGCCAAGAGACCCAGTACTTC. Its translation is CASRLAGTGQETQYF.

This chain links TRBV29-1 with TRBJ1-2; D is unclear. The CDR3 covers 13 residues. The V gene lost 5 bases and the J gene lost 6 bases, with 16 bases spanning the gap. The V gene's germline CDR1 is SQVTM and CDR2 ANQGSEA. The CDR3 nucleotides are TGCAGCGTTACCTTGACCACTTTACATGGCTACACCTTC. Its protein product is CSVTLTTLHGYTF.

There are a few counts of this clone. The chain carries TRBV4-2 and TRBJ2-1, with 9 nucleotides matching TRBD2. Germline CDR1 and CDR2: LGHNA and YNFKEQ. J gave up 0 bases and V 1 base, and 4 bases lay outside the gene matches. This CDR3 comprises 17 residues. CDR3 residues: CASSQASGMGSYNEQFF. The CDR3 DNA is TGTGCCAGCAGCCAAGCTAGCGGGATGGGCTCCTACAATGAGCAGTTCTTC.

The chain employs TRBV4-1 and TRBJ2-6; D remains unclear. CDR3 size: 18 residues. Per germline, CDR1 MGHRA and CDR2 YSYEKL. The V gene lost 5 bases and the J gene lost 0 bases, with 17 bases spanning the gap. The CDR3, as DNA: TGCGCCAGCAGCTCGCAACCGATAGGAAGCTCTGGGGCCAACGTCCTGACTTTC. This sequence encodes CASSSQPIGSSGANVLTF.

The chain carries TRBV5-1 and TRBJ2-1, with 7 bases that match TRBD2. Per the germline V gene, CDR1 is SGHRS and CDR2 is YFSETQ. The length of the CDR3 is 11 residues. Trimming removed 6 bases from V and 6 bases from J; junction bases left unmatched: 0. The CDR3 protein is CASTGGNEQFF. As DNA, the CDR3 is TGCGCCAGCACGGGGGGCAATGAGCAGTTCTTC.